This passage covers 14 T cell receptor beta chains from one sample sequenced in a study of OX40 agonist ivuxolimab in advanced cancers. Measured with immunoSEQ multiplex PCR; TCRdb has only the in-frame clones, and not every one. The table lists 75,000 to 85,000 clones, 80% to 90% of them singletons. Material: CD4+ or CD8+ T cells sorted from blood, obtained in a trial of the OX40 agonist ivuxolimab. The receptors were sampled from an adult with an advanced solid tumor such as melanoma, head and neck, liver or kidney cancer.

The gene calls are TRBV5-1 and TRBJ1-1; the D is unclear. The ends were cut back, 0 bases at V and 10 bases at J, with 10 bases in the middle. This CDR3 has 12 residues. Germline CDR1 and CDR2: SGHRS and YFSETQ. The CDR3 protein is CASSLGGQGAFF. The CDR3 nucleotides read TGCGCCAGCAGCTTGGGAGGGCAAGGAGCTTTCTTT.

This sequence joins TRBV29-1 and TRBJ1-2, with 7 bases lining up with TRBD1. The CDR3 has 16 residues. V shed 6 bases and J 7 bases; nucleotides not matched to a gene: 20. From germline, CDR1 is SQVTM and CDR2 ANQGSEA. CDR3 nucleotides: TGCAGCGTCCAGGCCCGGGACAGCCCTTATGATCGTGGCTACACCTTC. The encoded protein is CSVQARDSPYDRGYTF.

The chain couples TRBV19 to TRBJ1-5, with TRBD1 as a possible D gene (5 bases). The V gene's germline CDR1 is LNHDA and CDR2 SQIVND (reference sequence). V lost 6 bases and J 7 bases, leaving 13 bases between the germline ends. The CDR3 covers 13 residues. CDR3 nucleotide sequence: TGTGCCAGTAGCGATGGCTGGGGGCAGCCCCAGCATTTT. Protein sequence: CASSDGWGQPQHF. The full variable domain, with the rest looked up from reference TRBV19 and TRBJ1-5, is DGGITQSPKYLFRKEGQNVTLSCEQNLNHDAMYWYRQDPGQGLRLIYYSQIVNDFQKGDIAEGYSVSREKKESFPLTVTSAQKNPTAFYLCASSDGWGQPQHFGDGTRLSIL.

The genes are TRBV7-2 and TRBJ1-2; TRBD1 matches 7 bases. The CDR3 covers 16 residues. Germline CDR1 SGHTA, CDR2 FQGNSA. J was trimmed by 4 bases and V by 4 bases; bases with no gene match: 12. The CDR3 region is CASSYNVAGGRYGYTF. The CDR3 DNA reads TGTGCCAGCAGCTATAATGTGGCAGGGGGACGCTATGGCTACACCTTC.

The V call is TRBV5-4, the J call TRBJ1-2, with D tentatively TRBD1 (5 bases). The V gene lost 1 base and the J gene lost 8 bases, with 12 bases spanning the gap. Germline CDR1 is SGHNT and CDR2 is YYREEE (reference sequence). The CDR3 sequence is 13 residues long. CDR3 protein: CASSLRGNAGYTF. The CDR3 DNA sequence: TGTGCCAGCAGCTTGCGGGGGAACGCGGGCTACACCTTC. Full variable domain (rest looked up from reference TRBV5-4 and TRBJ1-2): ETGVTQSPTHLIKTRGQQVTLRCSSQSGHNTVSWYQQALGQGPQFIFQYYREEENGRGNFPPRFSGLQFPNYSSELNVNALELDDSALYLCASSLRGNAGYTFGSGTRLTVV.

This clone showed up just once. The V gene is TRBV29-1, the J gene TRBJ1-5; possible D gene TRBD1, 5 bases. This CDR3 has 13 amino acids. Germline V gene lookup returns CDR1 SQVTM and CDR2 ANQGSEA. The V and J ends lost 5 bases and 9 bases respectively, with 17 bases between them. The CDR3 region is CSVLAPGPGPQHF. DNA for the CDR3: TGCAGCGTTCTGGCTCCGGGACCGGGGCCCCAGCATTTT. Full variable domain (missing parts from reference TRBV29-1 and TRBJ1-5): SAVISQKPSRDICQRGTSLTIQCQVDSQVTMMFWYRQQPGQSLTLIATANQGSEATYESGFVIDKFPISRPNLTFSTLTVSNMSPEDSSIYLCSVLAPGPGPQHFGDGTRLSIL.

The chain has TRBV5-1 and TRBJ2-3, with D perhaps TRBD1 (6 bases). The CDR3 is made up of 15 amino acids. Germline CDR1 reads SGHRS; CDR2 reads YFSETQ. With 2 bases removed from V and 0 bases from J, the gap between germline ends came to 10 bases. CDR3 sequence: CASSLQGTSTDTQYF. The CDR3 nucleotides are TGCGCCAGCAGCTTACAGGGAACTAGCACAGATACGCAGTATTTT.

The V gene is TRBV6-5, the J gene TRBJ1-1; TRBD1 agrees at 7 bases. The germline gives CDR1 MNHEY, CDR2 SVGAGI. This CDR3 comprises 14 residues. After removal of 5 bases from V and 4 bases from J, the junction contained 7 bases not matched to a gene. The CDR3 DNA reads as TGTGCCAGCAGTGTTACAGGGGTGAGCACTGAAGCTTTCTTT. Encoded protein: CASSVTGVSTEAFF.

The chain joins TRBV10-3 to TRBJ2-5; a weak D match, TRBD2 (7 bases). The DNA end is more similar to TRBJ2-7, so the J call may be wrong. The CDR3 consists of 13 residues. Germline V gives CDR1 ENHRY, CDR2 SYGVKD. CDR3 coding DNA: TGTGCCATCAGGAGGGGGGGCGGCTACGAGCAGTACTTC. Its translation is CAIRRGGGYEQYF.

The chain is built from TRBV7-2 and TRBJ2-5, with 11 bases fitting TRBD2. The CDR3 consists of 16 residues. CDR1 is SGHTA, CDR2 FQGNSA, per germline. V gave up 6 bases and J gave up 5 bases; unmatched junction bases: 11. For the CDR3, the DNA is TGTGCCAGCAGACAAAAAACTAGCGGGAGTGGTGAGACCCAGTACTTC. It is translated as CASRQKTSGSGETQYF.

V and J are TRBV14 and TRBJ2-7, with 14 nucleotides matching TRBD2. Germline trimming cut 3 bases from V and 6 bases from J; bases unmatched to any gene: 7. The CDR3 is made up of 16 amino acids. Germline V lookup: CDR1 SGHDN, CDR2 FVKESK. The CDR3 loop is CASSQAGLAGVGEQYF. The CDR3 DNA reads as TGTGCCAGCAGCCAGGCGGGACTAGCGGGAGTCGGCGAGCAGTACTTC.

The chain uses TRBV18 and TRBJ1-1; D not certain. The length of the CDR3 is 15 residues. Germline V gene sequence: CDR1 KGHSH, CDR2 LQKENI. V lost 2 bases, J lost 4 bases, and 14 bases lay in between. CDR3: CASSPASTRTTEAFF. CDR3 bases: TGTGCCAGCTCACCAGCGTCGACGCGGACCACTGAAGCTTTCTTT.

Points on this clone: Other DNA sequences in the sample encode the same CDR3. CDR3 DNA: TGTGCCAGCAGCGCAGATCGAGAAAAACTGTTTTTT. Translation: CASSADREKLFF. V usage is TRBV9 and J usage is TRBJ1-4; D unclear. There are 12 residues in the CDR3. Germline CDR1 is SGDLS and CDR2 is YYNGEE. V lost 3 bases and J 8 bases, leaving 8 bases between the germline ends.

This clone was seen more than once but under ten times. The chain links TRBV28 to TRBJ2-2; 12 nucleotides align to TRBD2. The ends lost 7 bases at V and 3 bases at J; junction bases unmatched: 3. Germline CDR1 is MDHEN and CDR2 is SYDVKM. The CDR3 is made up of 15 amino acids. CDR3: CASNLAGGYTGELFF. The CDR3 region has the DNA TGTGCCAGCAACCTAGCGGGAGGGTACACCGGGGAGCTGTTTTTT.